The next 28 T cell receptor beta chains were all read from a single sample in a study of blood T cells in healthy people across ages. The authors ran a second PCR of 7 to 11 cycles using a sample-barcoded 5' primer and a J-beta primer mix. MiXCR was run by TCRdb on the 5' RACE reads, yielding one entry per CDR3 protein. Here the sample spans 450,000 to 700,000 distinct CDR3 sequences, approximately 25% being singletons. The specimen was blood. The receptor set was obtained from a woman in her seventies in good health.

The V and J genes are TRBV5-1 and TRBJ2-1; maybe TRBD2 (6 bases). In germline, CDR1 is SGHRS, CDR2 YFSETQ. This CDR3 region has 14 residues. The V end was cut by 0 bases, the J end by 9 bases, with 13 bases between. The DNA for the CDR3 is TGCGCCAGCAGCTTGGGGGGACCCGGGGGTGAGCAGTTCTTC. This translates into CASSLGGPGGEQFF.

The V and J genes are TRBV20-1 and TRBJ2-2; D remains ambiguous. Germline values: CDR1 DFQATT, CDR2 SNEGSKA (reference sequence). CDR3 length equals 13 residues. V gave up 2 bases and J gave up 4 bases, with 8 bases separating them. This CDR3 reads CSARRAATGELFF. CDR3 in DNA: TGCAGTGCTAGAAGAGCTGCCACCGGGGAGCTGTTTTTT.

The CDR3 bases are TGTGCCAGCAGCCAGACAGTCACTGAAGCTTTCTTT. Translated, it gives CASSQTVTEAFF. The V and J genes are TRBV14 and TRBJ1-1; D perhaps matches TRBD1 (5 bases). The V end was cut by 3 bases, the J end by 4 bases, with 6 bases between. CDR1 and CDR2 from the germline V gene are SGHDN and FVKESK. The length of the CDR3 is 12 residues.

V is TRBV24-1 and J is TRBJ2-1, with 7 bases aligning to TRBD2. This CDR3 has 15 amino acids. Losses at the gene ends were 1 base for V and 7 bases for J; bases not matched to a gene: 6. Germline V gene data show CDR1 as KGHDR and CDR2 as SFDVKD. CDR3 sequence (DNA): TGTGCCACCAGTGATTTATGGCGGGGGTCTAATGAGCAGTTCTTC. Its protein is CATSDLWRGSNEQFF.

Remarks on this clonotype: The germline gene is not matched at one end of the junction; a read error may be the cause. The chain joins TRBV4-2 to TRBJ2-1; 8 bases map to TRBD2. Per the germline V gene, CDR1 is LGHNA and CDR2 is YNFKEQ. The CDR3 loop spans 14 amino acids. Here the CDR3 reads CASSQAGELNEQFF. CDR3 nucleotides: TGTGCCAGCAGTCAAGCGGGGGAGCTCAATGAGCAGTTCTTC.

CDR3 loop: CASSPHSAKHLGAEAFF. CDR3 bases: TGTGCCAGCAGCCCCCACTCCGCGAAGCATCTAGGCGCTGAAGCTTTCTTT. V and J are TRBV6-2 or TRBV6-3 and TRBJ1-1; no clear D. Germline V lookup: CDR1 MNHEY, CDR2 SVGEGT. The CDR3 runs 17 residues. Between the trimmed V and J ends, which lost 6 bases and 6 bases, there was a span of 26 bases.

The chain carries TRBV4-2 and TRBJ2-1; D could derive from TRBD1 or TRBD2 (6 bases each). Looked up from germline, CDR1 is LGHNA and CDR2 is YNFKEQ. Trimming removed 7 bases from V and 3 bases from J, with 22 bases in between. The CDR3 loop spans 17 amino acids. CDR3 DNA sequence: TGTGCCAGCACCTCCCTGGGGGGCGGGGAGGACTACAATGAGCAGTTCTTC. Amino acids: CASTSLGGGEDYNEQFF.

This chain links TRBV5-4 with TRBJ2-5; D call uncertain. The CDR3 totals 13 residues. The germline V gene has CDR1 SGHNT and CDR2 YYREEE (reference sequence). V lost 3 bases to trimming and J lost 1 base, with 7 bases between them. In DNA, the CDR3 is TGTGCCAGCAGCTCACCCAGCCAAGAGACCCAGTACTTC. This codes for CASSSPSQETQYF.

The chain has TRBV6-2 or TRBV6-3 and TRBJ2-5, with 7 nucleotides matching TRBD2. V dropped 7 bases and J dropped 9; count of bases not matched to a gene: 11. The CDR3 runs 13 residues. The V gene's germline CDR1 is MNHEY and CDR2 SVGEGT. The CDR3 protein is CASNAIAGEAQYF. The CDR3 coding sequence is TGTGCCAGCAATGCTATCGCGGGGGAGGCCCAGTACTTC.

V and J are TRBV5-1 and TRBJ2-4; 7 nucleotides align to TRBD1. The CDR3 contains 15 residues. Germline trimming cut 3 bases from V and 8 bases from J; bases unmatched to any gene: 11. The germline CDR1 and CDR2 sequences are SGHRS and YFSETQ. The CDR3 DNA is TGCGCCAGCAGCTACCTAGGACAGGCATCGGACATTCAGTACTTC. Amino acid sequence: CASSYLGQASDIQYF.

This clonotype was seen a handful of times. The V gene is TRBV5-1, the J gene TRBJ2-5, with TRBD2 identical over 11 bases. Unmatched junction bases numbered 5, after V lost 3 bases and J lost 4 bases. Germline V lookup: CDR1 SGHRS, CDR2 YFSETQ. The CDR3 is made up of 15 amino acids. CDR3 protein: CASSYSGGASETQYF. CDR3 coding DNA: TGCGCCAGCAGCTATAGCGGGGGGGCCTCAGAGACCCAGTACTTC.

The table lists this clonotype with many counts. The chain couples TRBV20-1 to TRBJ2-5; D may correspond to TRBD1 or TRBD2 (6 bases each). The CDR3 sequence is 14 residues long. Trimming pared 6 bases from V and 5 bases from J, leaving 19 bases between. Germline V CDR1 and CDR2: DFQATT, SNEGSKA (reference sequence). The CDR3 sequence is CSAPVGGLRETQYF. The CDR3 DNA reads as TGCAGTGCCCCCGTCGGGGGCCTTAGGGAGACCCAGTACTTC.

The rearrangement joins TRBV7-2 to TRBJ2-1; the match to TRBD2 covers 12 bases. The V gene end was trimmed by 2 bases and the J gene end by 7 bases; junction bases not matched to a gene: 12. In germline, CDR1 is SGHTA, CDR2 FQGNSA. This CDR3 is 18 amino acids long. CDR3: CASSLRSSGGARGNEQFF. The CDR3 DNA reads as TGTGCCAGCAGCTTAAGGTCTAGCGGGGGGGCCAGGGGTAATGAGCAGTTCTTC.

In its sample, this clonotype was seen a few times. The chain is built from TRBV7-8 and TRBJ1-1; D is undetermined. The CDR3 length is 15 residues. CDR1 SGHVS and CDR2 FQNEAQ come from the germline V gene. V was clipped by 2 bases and J by 1 base, with 11 bases between them. The CDR3: CASSLREGSNTEAFF. CDR3 nucleotide sequence: TGTGCCAGCAGCTTAAGGGAGGGCTCGAACACTGAAGCTTTCTTT.

The rearrangement links TRBV6-1 to TRBJ1-2; TRBD1 matches at 10 bases. CDR3 length equals 15 residues. Germline loops: CDR1 MNHNS, CDR2 SASEGT. With V trimmed by 2 bases and J by 7 bases, 7 bases remained unmatched. The CDR3 DNA sequence: TGTGCCAGCAGTGAACCGGGACAGGGGTTAAGTGGCTACACCTTC. It is translated as CASSEPGQGLSGYTF.

The J gene is TRBJ2-5, the V gene TRBV15, with 8 bases matching TRBD2. The germline CDR1 and CDR2 sequences are LNHNV and YYDKDF (reference sequence). V shed 1 base and J 1 base; nucleotides not matched to a gene: 2. The CDR3 contains 15 residues. CDR3 amino acids: CATSRVLAAQETQYF. The CDR3, as DNA: TGTGCCACCAGCAGAGTACTAGCGGCCCAAGAGACCCAGTACTTC.

The chain links TRBV30 to TRBJ1-2; D is unclear. The V end lost 7 bases, the J end lost 6 bases, and 21 bases lay between the germline ends. Per the germline V gene, CDR1 is GTSNPN and CDR2 is SVGIG (reference sequence). The CDR3 is 14 residues long. CDR3 in DNA: TGTGCCTTCTTCTCATTCGGCGGTGCAAATGGCTACACCTTC. It yields the protein CAFFSFGGANGYTF.

This rearrangement joins TRBV20-1 to TRBJ1-5; D is unresolved. The CDR3 covers 14 residues. V was shortened by 2 bases and J by 3 bases, with 11 bases between the two germline ends. CDR1 is DFQATT, CDR2 SNEGSKA, per germline (reference sequence). The CDR3 DNA is TGCAGTGCTAGATTTGGCCCTAACAATCAGCCCCAGCATTTT. It specifies CSARFGPNNQPQHF.

CDR3 DNA: TGTGCCAGCAGTTATCAGCCAGGGAAATCACCCCTCCACTTT. This sequence encodes CASSYQPGKSPLHF. The chain is built from TRBV6-5 and TRBJ1-6; TRBD1 is a possible D gene (5 bases). V lost 3 bases to trimming and J lost 10 bases, with 13 bases between them. This CDR3 contains 14 residues. CDR1 is MNHEY, CDR2 SVGAGI, per germline.

The V call is TRBV20-1, the J call TRBJ1-2; 8 bases are a match to TRBD1. V was pared by 1 base and J by 8 bases, with 6 bases of the junction left unmatched. This CDR3 spans 13 amino acids. Germline-derived CDR1 and CDR2 are DFQATT and SNEGSKA (reference sequence). The CDR3 sequence: CSARVAGGTGYTF. The CDR3 nucleotides read TGCAGTGCTAGAGTCGCAGGGGGCACCGGCTACACCTTC.

Of note for this clonotype: A much larger clone lies a single base off, so this may be a read error. The chain recombines TRBV5-4 with TRBJ1-4; D unresolved. Per the germline V gene, CDR1 is SGHNT and CDR2 is YYREEE (reference sequence). The germline V and J ends were trimmed by 0 bases and 0 bases, with 3 bases remaining between them. The CDR3 is made up of 14 amino acids. The CDR3 loop reads CASSLVPTNEKLFF. Here the CDR3 DNA reads TGTGCCAGCAGCTTGGTTCCAACTAATGAAAAACTGTTTTTT.

The chain combines TRBV7-3 with TRBJ2-7, with D perhaps assigned TRBD1 or TRBD2 (6 bases each). The V end lost 5 bases, the J end lost 4 bases, and 18 bases lay between the germline ends. Germline lookup yields CDR1 SGHTA and CDR2 FQGTGA. CDR3 size: 15 residues. The CDR3 coding sequence is TGTGCCAGCAGCCCTTCCAAGGGGGGTCGGTACGAGCAGTACTTC. The encoded protein is CASSPSKGGRYEQYF.

This clonotype appeared a few times. The chain joins TRBV5-6 to TRBJ1-5; 7 bases agree with TRBD1. Germline trimming cut 1 base from V and 7 bases from J; bases unmatched to any gene: 5. This CDR3 is built from 14 residues. The V gene's germline CDR1 is SGHDT and CDR2 YYEEEE. The chain's CDR3 is CASSLSGGGQPQHF. CDR3 nucleotides: TGTGCCAGCAGCTTGTCAGGGGGGGGACAGCCCCAGCATTTT.

This clonotype appeared a few times. The chain joins TRBV9 to TRBJ2-1; 7 bases are shared with TRBD2. The CDR3 consists of 15 residues. Unmatched junction bases numbered 4, after V lost 0 bases and J lost 4 bases. Germline V gives CDR1 SGDLS, CDR2 YYNGEE. The CDR3 sequence is CASSVALARYNEQFF. The DNA for the CDR3 is TGTGCCAGCAGCGTAGCACTAGCGAGATACAATGAGCAGTTCTTC.

This clonotype was detected a few times. The chain joins TRBV7-2 to TRBJ2-6; TRBD1 agrees at 7 bases. CDR1 is SGHTA and CDR2 is FQGNSA in the germline V gene. There are 17 residues in the CDR3. V was pared by 2 bases and J by 9 bases, with 13 bases of the junction left unmatched. The CDR3 coding sequence is TGTGCCAGCAGCTTATTTGAGGAGACAGGGCTCTACAACGTCCTGACTTTC. This translates into CASSLFEETGLYNVLTF. Looking up the rest from reference TRBV7-2 and TRBJ2-6 gives the full variable domain: GAGVSQSPSNKVTEKGKDVELRCDPISGHTALYWYRQSLGQGLEFLIYFQGNSAPDKSGLPSDRFSAERTGGSVSTLTIQRTQQEDSAVYLCASSLFEETGLYNVLTFGAGSRLTVL.

This sequence joins TRBV6-5 and TRBJ2-7; 9 bases line up with TRBD1. V gave up 6 bases and J gave up 3 bases; unmatched junction bases: 3. The germline V gene encodes CDR1 MNHEY and CDR2 SVGAGI. This CDR3 is 13 amino acids long. Here the CDR3 DNA reads TGTGCCAGCAGCGACAGGGGGATCTACGAGCAGTACTTC. This encodes CASSDRGIYEQYF.

The chain carries TRBV19 and TRBJ1-5; maybe TRBD1 (6 bases). The CDR3 sequence is 14 residues long. V was pared by 7 bases and J by 7 bases, with 17 bases between. Germline assignment: CDR1 LNHDA and CDR2 SQIVND (reference sequence). The CDR3 coding sequence is TGTGCCAGTAATCCCCAACAGGGTGAACAGCCCCAGCATTTT. This translates into CASNPQQGEQPQHF.

This clonotype was detected ten times or more. The rearrangement uses TRBV7-8 and TRBJ2-5; a weak D match, TRBD1 (6 bases). This CDR3 spans 14 amino acids. CDR1 is SGHVS, CDR2 FQNEAQ, per germline. Deletions cut 2 bases from V and 9 bases from J, with 16 bases between. The CDR3 DNA reads as TGTGCCAGCAGCTTACGGGGACAATCGTCGGCCCAGTACTTC. Translating it yields CASSLRGQSSAQYF.